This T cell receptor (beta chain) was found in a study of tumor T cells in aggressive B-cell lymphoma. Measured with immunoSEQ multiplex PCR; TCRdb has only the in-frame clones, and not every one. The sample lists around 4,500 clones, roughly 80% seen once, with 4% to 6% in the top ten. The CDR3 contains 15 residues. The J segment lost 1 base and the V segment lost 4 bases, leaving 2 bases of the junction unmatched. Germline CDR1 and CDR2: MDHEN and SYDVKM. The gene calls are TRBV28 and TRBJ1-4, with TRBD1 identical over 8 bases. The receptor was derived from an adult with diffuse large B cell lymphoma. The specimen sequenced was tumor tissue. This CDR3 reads CASSSTGGTNEKLFF. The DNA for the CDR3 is TGTGCCAGCAGTTCAACAGGGGGAACTAATGAAAAACTGTTTTTT.